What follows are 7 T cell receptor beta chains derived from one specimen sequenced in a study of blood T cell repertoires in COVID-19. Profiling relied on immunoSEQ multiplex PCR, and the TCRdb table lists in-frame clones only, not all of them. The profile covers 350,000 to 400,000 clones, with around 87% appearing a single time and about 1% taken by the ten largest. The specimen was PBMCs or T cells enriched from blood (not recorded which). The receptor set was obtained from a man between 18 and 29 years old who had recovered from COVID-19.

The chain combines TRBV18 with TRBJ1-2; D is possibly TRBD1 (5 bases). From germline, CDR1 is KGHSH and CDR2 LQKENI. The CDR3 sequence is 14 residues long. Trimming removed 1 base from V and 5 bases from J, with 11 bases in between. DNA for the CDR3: TGTGCCAGCTCACCACGGAAGGGGACTTATGGCTACACCTTC. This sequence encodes CASSPRKGTYGYTF.

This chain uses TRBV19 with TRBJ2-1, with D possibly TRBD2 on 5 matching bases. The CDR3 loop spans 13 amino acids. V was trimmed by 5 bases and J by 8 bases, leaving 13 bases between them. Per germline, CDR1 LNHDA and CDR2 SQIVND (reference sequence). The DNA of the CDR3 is TGTGCCAGTAGTTCCCAAGCGCGGGATGAGCAGTTCTTC. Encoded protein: CASSSQARDEQFF.

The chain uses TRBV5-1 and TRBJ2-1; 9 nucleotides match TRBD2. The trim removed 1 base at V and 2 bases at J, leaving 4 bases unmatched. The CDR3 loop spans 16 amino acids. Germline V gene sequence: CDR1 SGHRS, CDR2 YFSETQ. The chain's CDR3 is CASSLLAGEPYNEQFF. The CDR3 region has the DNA TGCGCCAGCAGCTTGTTAGCGGGGGAGCCCTACAATGAGCAGTTCTTC. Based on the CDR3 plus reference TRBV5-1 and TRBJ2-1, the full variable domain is KAGVTQTPRYLIKTRGQQVTLSCSPISGHRSVSWYQQTPGQGLQFLFEYFSETQRNKGNFPGRFSGRQFSNSRSEMNVSTLELGDSALYLCASSLLAGEPYNEQFFGPGTRLTVL.

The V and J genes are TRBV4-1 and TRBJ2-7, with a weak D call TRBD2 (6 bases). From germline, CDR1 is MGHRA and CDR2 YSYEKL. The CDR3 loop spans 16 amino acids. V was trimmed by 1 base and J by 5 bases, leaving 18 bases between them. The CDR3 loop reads CASSQAGTSLPDEQYF. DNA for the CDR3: TGCGCCAGCAGCCAAGCCGGGACTTCTCTACCCGACGAGCAGTACTTC.

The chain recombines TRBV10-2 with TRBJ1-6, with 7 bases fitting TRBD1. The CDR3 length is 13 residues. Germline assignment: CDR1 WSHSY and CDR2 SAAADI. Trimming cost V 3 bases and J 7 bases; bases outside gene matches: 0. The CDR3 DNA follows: TGCGCCAGCAGTGAACAGGGGAATTCACCCCTCCACTTT. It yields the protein CASSEQGNSPLHF.

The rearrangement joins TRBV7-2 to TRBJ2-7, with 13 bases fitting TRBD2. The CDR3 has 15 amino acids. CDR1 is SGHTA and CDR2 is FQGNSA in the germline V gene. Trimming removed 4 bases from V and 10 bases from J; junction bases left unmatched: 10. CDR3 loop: CASSSAGTSGALQYF. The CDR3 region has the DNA TGTGCCAGCAGCTCGGCCGGGACTAGCGGGGCTCTACAGTACTTC. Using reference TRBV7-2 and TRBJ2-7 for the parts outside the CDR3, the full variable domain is GAGVSQSPSNKVTEKGKDVELRCDPISGHTALYWYRQSLGQGLEFLIYFQGNSAPDKSGLPSDRFSAERTGGSVSTLTIQRTQQEDSAVYLCASSSAGTSGALQYFGPGTRLTVT.

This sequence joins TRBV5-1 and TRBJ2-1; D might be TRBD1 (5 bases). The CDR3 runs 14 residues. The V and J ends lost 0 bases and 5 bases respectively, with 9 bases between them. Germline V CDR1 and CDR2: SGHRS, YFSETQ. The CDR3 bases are TGCGCCAGCAGCTTGGCCCAGGGTAACAATGAGCAGTTCTTC. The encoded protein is CASSLAQGNNEQFF.